This T cell receptor beta chain was recorded in a study of Graves' ophthalmopathy and Graves' hyperthyroidism. Study-wide context: Hyperthyroidism is called stable when no ophthalmopathy develops within 18 months of follow-up.

General study points: As the model predicted ophthalmopathy progression, it achieved a sensitivity of 70.59% and a specificity of around 76%. Cross-validated, the 13-signature model showed 87.88%/81.08% sensitivity/specificity, and 80%/75% in the test set. Most expanded clonotypes in thyroid above 0.001 frequency also showed up in blood.

CDR3 regions of TCR beta were amplified from RNA transcripts. HTBI primers were employed in first-round RT-PCR, then a second-round multiplex PCR followed. TCRdb re-called the multiplex PCR reads with MiXCR, one entry per CDR3 protein. Of 900,000 to 1,200,000 distinct CDR3 sequences detected, around a third appear once; the ten largest clones hold around 10%. A remark on this clonotype: Its antigen is not identified.

The germline V gene has CDR1 DFQATT and CDR2 SNEGSKA (reference sequence). CDR3 length: 11 residues. V was clipped by 1 base and J by 10 bases; unmatched bases: 1. The chain uses TRBV20-1 and TRBJ1-1, with TRBD1 matching 9 bases. Sequenced material: peripheral blood or thyroid tissue (not recorded which). The receptor comes from an adult man with Graves' hyperthyroidism. The CDR3 DNA reads TGCAGTGCTAGAGGGGACAGGGTAGCTTTCTTT. It codes for CSARGDRVAFF.